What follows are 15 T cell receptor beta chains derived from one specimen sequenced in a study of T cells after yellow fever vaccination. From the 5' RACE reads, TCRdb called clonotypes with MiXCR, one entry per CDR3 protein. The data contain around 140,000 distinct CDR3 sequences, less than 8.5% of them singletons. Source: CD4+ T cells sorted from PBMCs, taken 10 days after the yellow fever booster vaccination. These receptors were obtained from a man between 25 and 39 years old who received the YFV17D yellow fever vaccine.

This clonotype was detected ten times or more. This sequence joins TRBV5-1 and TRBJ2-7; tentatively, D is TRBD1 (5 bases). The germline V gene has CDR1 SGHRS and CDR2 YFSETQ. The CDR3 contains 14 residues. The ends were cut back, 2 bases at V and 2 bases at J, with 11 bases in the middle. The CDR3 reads CASSFTGTTYEQYF. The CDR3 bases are TGCGCCAGCAGCTTCACAGGAACCACCTACGAGCAGTACTTC.

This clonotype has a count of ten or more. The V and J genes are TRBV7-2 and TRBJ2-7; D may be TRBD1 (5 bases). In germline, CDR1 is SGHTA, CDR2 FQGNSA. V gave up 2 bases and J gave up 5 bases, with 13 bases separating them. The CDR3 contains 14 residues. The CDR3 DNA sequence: TGTGCCAGCAGCTTACAGGGAAATTCGGACGAGCAGTACTTC. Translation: CASSLQGNSDEQYF.

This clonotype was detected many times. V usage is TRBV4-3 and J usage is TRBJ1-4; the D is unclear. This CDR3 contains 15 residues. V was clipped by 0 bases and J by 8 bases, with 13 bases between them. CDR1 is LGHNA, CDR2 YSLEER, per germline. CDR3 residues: CASSQDFKRGEKLFF. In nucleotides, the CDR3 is TGCGCCAGCAGCCAAGATTTTAAACGAGGGGAAAAACTGTTTTTT.

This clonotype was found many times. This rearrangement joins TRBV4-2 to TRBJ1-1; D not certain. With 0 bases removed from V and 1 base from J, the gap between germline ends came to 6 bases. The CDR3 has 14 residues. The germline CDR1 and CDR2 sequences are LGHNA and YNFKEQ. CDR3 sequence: CASSQDIGNTEAFF. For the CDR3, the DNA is TGTGCCAGCAGCCAAGATATTGGGAACACTGAAGCTTTCTTT.

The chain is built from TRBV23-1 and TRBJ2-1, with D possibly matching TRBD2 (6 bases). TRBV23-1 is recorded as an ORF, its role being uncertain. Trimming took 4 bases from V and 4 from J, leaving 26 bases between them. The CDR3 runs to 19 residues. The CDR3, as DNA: TGCGCCAGCAGTCCCCCCGGGGGTAAAAAAACTAGAGGATACAATGAGCAGTTCTTC. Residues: CASSPPGGKKTRGYNEQFF.

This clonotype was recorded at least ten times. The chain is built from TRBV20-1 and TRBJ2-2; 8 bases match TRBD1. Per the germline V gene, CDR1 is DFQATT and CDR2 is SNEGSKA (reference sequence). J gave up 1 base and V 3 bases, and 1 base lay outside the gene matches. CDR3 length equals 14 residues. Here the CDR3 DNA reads TGCAGTGCTAGTGGGACAGGGAACACCGGGGAGCTGTTTTTT. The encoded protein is CSASGTGNTGELFF.

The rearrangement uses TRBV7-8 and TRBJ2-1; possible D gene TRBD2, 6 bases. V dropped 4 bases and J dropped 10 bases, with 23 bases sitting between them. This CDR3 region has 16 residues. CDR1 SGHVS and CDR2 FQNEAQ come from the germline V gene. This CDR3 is CASSSVPVLAGNEQFF. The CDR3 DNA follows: TGTGCCAGCAGCTCCGTTCCGGTACTAGCAGGTAACGAGCAGTTCTTC.

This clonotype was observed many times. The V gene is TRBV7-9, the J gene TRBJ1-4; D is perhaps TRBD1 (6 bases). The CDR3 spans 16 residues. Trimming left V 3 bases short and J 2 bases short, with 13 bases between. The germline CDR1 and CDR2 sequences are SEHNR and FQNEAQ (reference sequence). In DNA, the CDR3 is TGTGCCAGCAGCTTGGGTCAGGGGCAGACTAATGAAAAACTGTTTTTT. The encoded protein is CASSLGQGQTNEKLFF.

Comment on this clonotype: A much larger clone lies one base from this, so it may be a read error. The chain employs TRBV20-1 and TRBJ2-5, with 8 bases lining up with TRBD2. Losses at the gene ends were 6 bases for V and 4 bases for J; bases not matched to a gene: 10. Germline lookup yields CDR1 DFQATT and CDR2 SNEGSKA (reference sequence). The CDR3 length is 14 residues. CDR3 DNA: TGCAGTGCCGCCCGCGGGAGGCCCCCAGAGACCCAGTACTTC. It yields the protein CSAARGRPPETQYF.

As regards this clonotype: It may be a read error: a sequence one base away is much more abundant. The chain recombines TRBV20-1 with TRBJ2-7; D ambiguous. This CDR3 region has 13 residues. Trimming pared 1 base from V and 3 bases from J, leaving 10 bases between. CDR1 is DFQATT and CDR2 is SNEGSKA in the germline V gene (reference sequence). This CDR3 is CSARGHVDYEQYF. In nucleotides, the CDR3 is TGCAGTGCTAGAGGGCATGTGGACTACGAGCAGTACTTC.

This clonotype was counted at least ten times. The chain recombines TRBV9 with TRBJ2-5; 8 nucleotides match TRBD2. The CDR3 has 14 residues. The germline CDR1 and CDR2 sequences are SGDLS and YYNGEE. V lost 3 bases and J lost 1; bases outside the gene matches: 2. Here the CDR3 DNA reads TGTGCCAGCAGCGCTACTAGCGGCCAAGAGACCCAGTACTTC. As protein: CASSATSGQETQYF.

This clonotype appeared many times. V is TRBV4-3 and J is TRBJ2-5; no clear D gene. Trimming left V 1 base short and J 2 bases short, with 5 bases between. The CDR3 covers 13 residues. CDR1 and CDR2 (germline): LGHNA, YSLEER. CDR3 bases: TGCGCCAGCAGCCAAGGACATCAAGAGACCCAGTACTTC. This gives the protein CASSQGHQETQYF.

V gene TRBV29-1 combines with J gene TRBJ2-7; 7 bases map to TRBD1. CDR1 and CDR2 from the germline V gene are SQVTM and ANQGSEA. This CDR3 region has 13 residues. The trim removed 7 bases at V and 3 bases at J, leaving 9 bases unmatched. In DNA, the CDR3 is TGCAGCGCCAAACAGGGGCTCGGCTACGAGCAGTACTTC. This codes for CSAKQGLGYEQYF.

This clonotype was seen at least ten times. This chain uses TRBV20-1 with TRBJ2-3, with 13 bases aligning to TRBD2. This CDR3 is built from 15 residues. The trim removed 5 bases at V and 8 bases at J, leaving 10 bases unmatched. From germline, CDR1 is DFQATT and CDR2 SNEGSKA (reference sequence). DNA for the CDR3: TGCAGTGCTGTCCGGACTAGCGGGAGTAGGGGTACGCAGTATTTT. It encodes CSAVRTSGSRGTQYF.

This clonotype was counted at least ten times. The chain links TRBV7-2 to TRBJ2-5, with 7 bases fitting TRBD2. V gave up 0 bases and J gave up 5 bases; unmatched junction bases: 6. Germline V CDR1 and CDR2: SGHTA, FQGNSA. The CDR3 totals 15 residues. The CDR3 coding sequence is TGTGCCAGCAGCTTAGCGGTGGGAGGGGTGGAGACCCAGTACTTC. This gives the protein CASSLAVGGVETQYF.